This entry features one T cell receptor beta chain sequence. Its antigen remains unknown. This entry belongs to a study of cytomegalovirus exposure and HLA in healthy donors. Study-wide context: Unique TCRs from HLA-typed donors, around 79 million of them, were held in an early data release. Overall study results and limits: According to an earlier analysis, most TCR beta V segments yielded productive rearrangements about 90% or about 30% of the time. It was 150 to 200 TCR beta chains that were listed as cytomegalovirus-associated.

Use of 60 Vbeta and 13 Jbeta primers characterized the PCR. This table comes from immunoSEQ multiplex PCR, and its TCRdb copy is limited to in-frame clones, with some not included. The table has some 110,000 clones, more than 9.5% seen once. From germline, CDR1 is LGHNA and CDR2 YSLEER. V was clipped by 1 base and J by 5 bases, with 11 bases between them. This CDR3 is 14 amino acids long. Donors were nominally healthy when sampled, though unrecorded immune exposures were likely. Sequences were obtained from PBMCs. J is TRBJ1-1 and V is TRBV4-3; D possibly corresponds to TRBD1 (6 bases). The sequence came from a man in his forties in good health and CMV-seropositive. The CDR3 DNA reads as TGCGCCAGCAGCCAAGTTCAGGGGTGGACTGAAGCTTTCTTT. Its protein is CASSQVQGWTEAFF.